This entry describes one TCR beta chain. Its antigen is not identified. TCRdb ran MiXCR on the 5' RACE reads and lists one entry per CDR3 protein. The sample consists of just over 500,000 distinct CDR3 sequences, around 20% of them appearing once. The data stem from a study of identical twins. All of the donors were Caucasians in good health. This CDR3 contains 15 residues. The J segment lost 5 bases and the V segment lost 2 bases, leaving 6 bases of the junction unmatched. Germline V CDR1 and CDR2: DFQATT, SNEGSKA (reference sequence). Study-level points and caveats: Twin-shared out-of-frame alpha sequences were enriched for low generation probability. It was cross-sectional statistical analysis, not following the same donors, that the conclusions relied on.

The data were also submitted as part of a second study, on T cells expressing NK-cell markers. From that second work: Four donors showed these clonotypes also leading the CD3+CD56-NKG2C+ fraction.

The sequence was collected from a woman aged 18-29 years in good health. This rearrangement joins TRBV20-1 to TRBJ2-5; the match to TRBD2 covers 12 bases. Specimen: CD4+ T cells sorted from blood. The CDR3, as DNA: TGCAGTGCTAGACTACTAGCGGGAGGCCGGGAGACCCAGTACTTC. Translation gives CSARLLAGGRETQYF.